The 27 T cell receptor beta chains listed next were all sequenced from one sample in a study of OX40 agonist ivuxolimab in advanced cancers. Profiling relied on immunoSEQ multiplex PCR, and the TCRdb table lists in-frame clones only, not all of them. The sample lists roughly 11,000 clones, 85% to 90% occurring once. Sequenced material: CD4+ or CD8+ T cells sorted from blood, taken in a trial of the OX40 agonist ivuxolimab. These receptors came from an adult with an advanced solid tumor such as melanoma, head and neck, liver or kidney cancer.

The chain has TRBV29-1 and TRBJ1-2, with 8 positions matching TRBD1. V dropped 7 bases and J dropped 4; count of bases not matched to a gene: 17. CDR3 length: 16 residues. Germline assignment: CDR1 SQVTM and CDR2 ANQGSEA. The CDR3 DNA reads TGCAGCGACGTTGGGGAGGGACAGGAGACTTTCTATGGCTACACCTTC. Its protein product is CSDVGEGQETFYGYTF.

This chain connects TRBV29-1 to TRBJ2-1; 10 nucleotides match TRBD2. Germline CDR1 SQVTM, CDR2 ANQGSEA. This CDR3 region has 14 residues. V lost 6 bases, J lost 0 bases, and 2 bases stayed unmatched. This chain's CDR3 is CSVKREGSYNEQFF. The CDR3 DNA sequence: TGCAGCGTCAAGCGGGAGGGCTCCTACAATGAGCAGTTCTTC.

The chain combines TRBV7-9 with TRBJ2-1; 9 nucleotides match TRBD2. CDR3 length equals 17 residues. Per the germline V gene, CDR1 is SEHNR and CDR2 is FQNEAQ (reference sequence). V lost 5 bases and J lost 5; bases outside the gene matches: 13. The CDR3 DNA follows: TGTGCCAGCAGCGCAGCGTTGTGGACTAGCGAAGACAATGAGCAGTTCTTC. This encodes CASSAALWTSEDNEQFF.

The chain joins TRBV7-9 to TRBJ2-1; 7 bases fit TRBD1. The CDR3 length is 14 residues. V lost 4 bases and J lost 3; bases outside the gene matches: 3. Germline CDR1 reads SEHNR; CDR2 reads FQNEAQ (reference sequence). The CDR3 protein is CASSSGQIYNEQFF. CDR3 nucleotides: TGTGCCAGCAGCTCGGGACAGATCTACAATGAGCAGTTCTTC.

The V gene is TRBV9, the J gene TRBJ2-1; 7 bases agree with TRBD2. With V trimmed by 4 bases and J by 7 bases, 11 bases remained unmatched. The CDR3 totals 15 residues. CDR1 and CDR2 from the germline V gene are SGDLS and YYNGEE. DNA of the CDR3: TGTGCCAGCAGCCCCCCCGGCGGGGAGGGTAATGAGCAGTTCTTC. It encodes CASSPPGGEGNEQFF.

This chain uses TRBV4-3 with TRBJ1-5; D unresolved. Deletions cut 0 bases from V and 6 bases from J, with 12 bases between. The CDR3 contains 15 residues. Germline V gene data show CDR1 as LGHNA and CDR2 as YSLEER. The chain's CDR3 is CASSQDEGSPQPQHF. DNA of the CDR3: TGCGCCAGCAGCCAAGATGAGGGTTCGCCTCAGCCCCAGCATTTT.

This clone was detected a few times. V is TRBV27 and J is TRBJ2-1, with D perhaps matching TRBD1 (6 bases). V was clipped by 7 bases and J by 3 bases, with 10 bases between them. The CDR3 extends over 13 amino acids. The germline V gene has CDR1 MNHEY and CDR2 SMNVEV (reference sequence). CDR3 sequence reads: CASKGDIYNEQFF. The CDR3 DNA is TGTGCCAGCAAGGGGGACATCTACAATGAGCAGTTCTTC.

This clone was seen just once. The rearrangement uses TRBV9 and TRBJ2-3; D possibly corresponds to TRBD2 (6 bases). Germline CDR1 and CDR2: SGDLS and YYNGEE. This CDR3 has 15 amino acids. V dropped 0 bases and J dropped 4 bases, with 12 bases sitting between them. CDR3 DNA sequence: TGTGCCAGCAGCGTAGCTACTAGCCTACCAGATACGCAGTATTTT. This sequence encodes CASSVATSLPDTQYF. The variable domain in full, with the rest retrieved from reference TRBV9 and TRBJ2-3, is DSGVTQTPKHLITATGQRVTLRCSPRSGDLSVYWYQQSLDQGLQFLIQYYNGEERAKGNILERFSAQQFPDLHSELNLSSLELGDSALYFCASSVATSLPDTQYFGPGTRLTVL.

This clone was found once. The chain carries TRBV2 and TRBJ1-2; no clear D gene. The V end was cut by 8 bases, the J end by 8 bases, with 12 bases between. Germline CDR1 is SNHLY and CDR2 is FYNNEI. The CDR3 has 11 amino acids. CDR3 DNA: TGTGCCAGCCTGGGAGGGCTGGGCTACACCTTC. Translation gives CASLGGLGYTF.

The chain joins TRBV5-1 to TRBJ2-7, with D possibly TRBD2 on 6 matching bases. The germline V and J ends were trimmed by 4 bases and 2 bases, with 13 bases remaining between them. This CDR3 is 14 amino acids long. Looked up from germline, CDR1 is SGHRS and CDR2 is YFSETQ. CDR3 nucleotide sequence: TGCGCCAGCAGCCATGGCGGAGGGGCCTACGAGCAGTACTTC. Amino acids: CASSHGGGAYEQYF.

The CDR3 here is CASSQGGGLAGYEQFF. The CDR3 nucleotides read TGTGCCAGCAGCCAGGGGGGGGGACTAGCGGGATATGAGCAGTTCTTC. The V and J genes are TRBV7-6 and TRBJ2-1; 13 bases agree with TRBD2. Germline V gene sequence: CDR1 SGHVS, CDR2 FNYEAQ. This CDR3 has 16 amino acids. J gave up 8 bases and V 5 bases, and 9 bases lay outside the gene matches.

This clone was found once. CDR3 residues: CASSLVSGDWYEQYF. DNA of the CDR3: TGTGCCAGCAGCTTAGTGTCAGGGGATTGGTACGAGCAGTACTTC. V gene TRBV11-2 combines with J gene TRBJ2-7, with D perhaps matching TRBD1 (6 bases). The CDR3 has 15 residues. Deletions cut 1 base from V and 4 bases from J, with 14 bases between. Per germline, CDR1 SGHAT and CDR2 FQNNGV.

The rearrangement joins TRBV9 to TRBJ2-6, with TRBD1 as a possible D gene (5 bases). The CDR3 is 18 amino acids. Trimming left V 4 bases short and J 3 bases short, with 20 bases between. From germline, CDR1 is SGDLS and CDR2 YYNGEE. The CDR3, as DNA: TGTGCCAGCAGCACCCGAACAGGTGCAGCTAATGGGGCCAACGTCCTGACTTTC. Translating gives CASSTRTGAANGANVLTF.

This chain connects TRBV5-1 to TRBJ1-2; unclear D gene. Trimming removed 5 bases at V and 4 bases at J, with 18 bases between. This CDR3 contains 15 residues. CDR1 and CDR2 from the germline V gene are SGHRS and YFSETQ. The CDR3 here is CASSVLRSFGYGYTF. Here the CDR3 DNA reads TGCGCCAGCAGTGTGCTGAGGAGCTTTGGCTATGGCTACACCTTC.

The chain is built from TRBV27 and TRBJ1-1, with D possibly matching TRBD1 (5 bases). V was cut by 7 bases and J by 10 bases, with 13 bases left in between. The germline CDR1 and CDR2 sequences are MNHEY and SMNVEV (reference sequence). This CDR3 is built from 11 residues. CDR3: CASTQGIGAFF. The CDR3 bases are TGTGCCAGCACCCAGGGCATAGGAGCTTTCTTT.

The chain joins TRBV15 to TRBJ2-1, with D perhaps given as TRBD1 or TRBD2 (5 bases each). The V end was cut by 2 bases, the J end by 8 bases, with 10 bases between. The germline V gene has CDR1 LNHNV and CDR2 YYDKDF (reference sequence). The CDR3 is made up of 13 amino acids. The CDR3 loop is CATSRHGTDEQFF. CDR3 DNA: TGTGCCACCAGCAGACACGGGACCGATGAGCAGTTCTTC.

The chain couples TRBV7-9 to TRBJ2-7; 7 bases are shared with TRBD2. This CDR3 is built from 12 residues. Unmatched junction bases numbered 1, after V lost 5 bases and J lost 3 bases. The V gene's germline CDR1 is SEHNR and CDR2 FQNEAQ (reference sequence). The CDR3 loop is CASSRDYYEQYF. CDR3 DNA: TGTGCCAGCAGCCGGGACTACTACGAGCAGTACTTC.

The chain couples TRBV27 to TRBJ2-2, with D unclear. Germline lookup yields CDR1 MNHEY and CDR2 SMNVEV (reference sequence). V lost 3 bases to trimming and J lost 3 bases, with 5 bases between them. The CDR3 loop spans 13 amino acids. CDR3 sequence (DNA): TGTGCCAGCAGTTTGAAAGACACCGGGGAGCTGTTTTTT. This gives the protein CASSLKDTGELFF.

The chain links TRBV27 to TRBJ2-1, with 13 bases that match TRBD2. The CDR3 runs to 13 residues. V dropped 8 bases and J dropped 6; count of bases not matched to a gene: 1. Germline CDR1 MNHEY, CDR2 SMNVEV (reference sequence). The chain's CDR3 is CASGLAGVNEQFF. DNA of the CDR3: TGTGCCAGCGGACTAGCGGGAGTCAATGAGCAGTTCTTC.

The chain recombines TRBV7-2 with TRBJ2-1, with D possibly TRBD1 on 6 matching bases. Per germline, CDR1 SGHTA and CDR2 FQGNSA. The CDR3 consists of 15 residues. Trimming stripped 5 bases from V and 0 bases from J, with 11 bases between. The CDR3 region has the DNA TGTGCCAGCAGCCTTTTAGGGGGCTCCTACAATGAGCAGTTCTTC. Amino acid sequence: CASSLLGGSYNEQFF.

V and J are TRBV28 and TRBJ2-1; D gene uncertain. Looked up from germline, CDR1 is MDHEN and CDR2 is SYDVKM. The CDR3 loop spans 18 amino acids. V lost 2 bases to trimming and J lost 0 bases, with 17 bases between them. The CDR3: CASSLMTPLTHSYNEQFF. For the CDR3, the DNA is TGTGCCAGCAGTTTAATGACTCCCTTGACCCACTCCTACAATGAGCAGTTCTTC. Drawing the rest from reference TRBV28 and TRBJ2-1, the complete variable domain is DVKVTQSSRYLVKRTGEKVFLECVQDMDHENMFWYRQDPGLGLRLIYFSYDVKMKEKGDIPEGYSVSREKKERFSLILESASTNQTSMYLCASSLMTPLTHSYNEQFFGPGTRLTVL.

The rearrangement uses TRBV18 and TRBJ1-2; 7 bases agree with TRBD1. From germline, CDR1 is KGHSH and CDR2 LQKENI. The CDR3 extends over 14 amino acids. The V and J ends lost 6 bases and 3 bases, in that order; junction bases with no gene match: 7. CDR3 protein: CASSPRQGDYGYTF. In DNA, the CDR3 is TGTGCCAGCTCGCCAAGGCAGGGGGACTATGGCTACACCTTC.

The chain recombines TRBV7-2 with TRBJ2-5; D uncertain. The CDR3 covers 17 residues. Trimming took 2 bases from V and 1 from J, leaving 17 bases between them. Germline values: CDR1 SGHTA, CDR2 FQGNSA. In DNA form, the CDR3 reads TGTGCCAGCAGCTTAAAAGTTAATGCGCATCTCCAAGAGACCCAGTACTTC. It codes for CASSLKVNAHLQETQYF.

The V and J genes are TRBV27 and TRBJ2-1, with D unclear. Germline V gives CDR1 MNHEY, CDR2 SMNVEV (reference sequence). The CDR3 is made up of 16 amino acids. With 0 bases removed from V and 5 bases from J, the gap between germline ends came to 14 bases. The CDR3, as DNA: TGTGCCAGCAGTTTATCGGTGCTCTGGCAGGACAATGAGCAGTTCTTC. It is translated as CASSLSVLWQDNEQFF.

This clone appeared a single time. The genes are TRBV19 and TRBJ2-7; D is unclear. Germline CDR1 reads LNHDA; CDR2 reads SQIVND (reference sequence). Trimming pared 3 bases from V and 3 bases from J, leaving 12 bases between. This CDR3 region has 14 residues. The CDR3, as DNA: TGTGCCAGTAGTATGGATCCAGGAGACTACGAGCAGTACTTC. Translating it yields CASSMDPGDYEQYF.

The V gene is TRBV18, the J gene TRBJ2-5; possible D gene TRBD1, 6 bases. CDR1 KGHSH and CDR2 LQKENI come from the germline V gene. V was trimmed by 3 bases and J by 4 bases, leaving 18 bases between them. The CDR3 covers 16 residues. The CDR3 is CASSPKQGHTLETQYF. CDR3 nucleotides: TGTGCCAGCTCACCGAAACAGGGCCACACGCTAGAGACCCAGTACTTC.

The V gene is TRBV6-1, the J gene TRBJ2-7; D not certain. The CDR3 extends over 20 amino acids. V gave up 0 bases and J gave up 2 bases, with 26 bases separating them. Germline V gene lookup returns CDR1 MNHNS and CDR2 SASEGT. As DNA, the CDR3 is TGTGCCAGCAGTGAAGCGATTAAGGCGGACCACCGTTCCCGTCCCTACGAGCAGTACTTC. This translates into CASSEAIKADHRSRPYEQYF.